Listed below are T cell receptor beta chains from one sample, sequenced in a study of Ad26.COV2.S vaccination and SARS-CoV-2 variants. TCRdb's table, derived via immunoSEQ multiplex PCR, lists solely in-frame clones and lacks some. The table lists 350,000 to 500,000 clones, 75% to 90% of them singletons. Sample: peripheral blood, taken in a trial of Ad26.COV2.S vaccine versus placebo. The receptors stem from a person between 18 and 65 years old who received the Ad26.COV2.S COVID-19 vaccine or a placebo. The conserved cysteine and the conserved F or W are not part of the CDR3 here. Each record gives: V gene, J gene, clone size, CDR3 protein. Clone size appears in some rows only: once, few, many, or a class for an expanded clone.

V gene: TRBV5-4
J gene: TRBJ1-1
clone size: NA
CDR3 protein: ASSLYEENTEAF

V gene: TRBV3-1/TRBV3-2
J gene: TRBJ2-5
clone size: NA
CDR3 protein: ASSRNQETQY

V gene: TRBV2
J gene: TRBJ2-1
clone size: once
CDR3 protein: ASSLDRGGFNEQF

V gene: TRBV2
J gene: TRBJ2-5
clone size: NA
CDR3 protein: ASIGLGETQY

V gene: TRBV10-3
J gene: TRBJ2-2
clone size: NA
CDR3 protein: AIRPGLAGGGNTGELF

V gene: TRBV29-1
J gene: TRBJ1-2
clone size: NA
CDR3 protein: SARGDNYGYT

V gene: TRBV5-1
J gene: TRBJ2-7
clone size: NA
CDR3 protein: ASTSGSASYEQY

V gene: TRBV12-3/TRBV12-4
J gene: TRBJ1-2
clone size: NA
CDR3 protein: ASSLMGSGYT

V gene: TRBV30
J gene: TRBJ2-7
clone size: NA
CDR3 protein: AWSVIPPRQGYFSEQY

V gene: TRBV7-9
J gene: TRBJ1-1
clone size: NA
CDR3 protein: ASSLALRGLGTEAF

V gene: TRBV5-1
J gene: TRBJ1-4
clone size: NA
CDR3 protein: ASSPLGAAEPEWGNEKLF

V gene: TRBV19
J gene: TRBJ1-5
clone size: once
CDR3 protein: ASSIAPGQPQH

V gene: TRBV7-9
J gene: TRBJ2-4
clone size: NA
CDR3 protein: ASSLGTGNIQY

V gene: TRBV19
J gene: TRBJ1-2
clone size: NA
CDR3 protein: ASRATGFPSLGGYT

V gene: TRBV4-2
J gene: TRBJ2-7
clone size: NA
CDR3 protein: ASSQVVGGGIDEQY

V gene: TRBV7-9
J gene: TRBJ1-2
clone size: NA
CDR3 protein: ASSARGQGIGYT

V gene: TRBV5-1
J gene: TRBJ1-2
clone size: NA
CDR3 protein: ASSLTGWDYGYT

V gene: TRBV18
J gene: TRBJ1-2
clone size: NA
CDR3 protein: ASSPVGNYGYT

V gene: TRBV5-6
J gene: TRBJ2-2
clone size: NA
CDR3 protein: ASSFSVGAGELF

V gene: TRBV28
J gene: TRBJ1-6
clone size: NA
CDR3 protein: AASVAWESPLH

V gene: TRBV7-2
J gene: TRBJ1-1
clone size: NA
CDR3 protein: ASRQGPEVEAF

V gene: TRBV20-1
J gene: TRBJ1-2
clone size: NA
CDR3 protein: SADGYYGYT

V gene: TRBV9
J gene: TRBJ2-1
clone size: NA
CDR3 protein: ASSVSGRVDEQF

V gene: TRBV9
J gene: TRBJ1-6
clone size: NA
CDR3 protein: ASSVAESSYNSPLH

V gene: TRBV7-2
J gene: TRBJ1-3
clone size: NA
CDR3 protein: ASSPRNSGNTIY

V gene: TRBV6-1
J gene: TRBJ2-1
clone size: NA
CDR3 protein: ASSVSGGRSYNEQF

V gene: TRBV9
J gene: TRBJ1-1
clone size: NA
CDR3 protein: ASSGTGGTEAF

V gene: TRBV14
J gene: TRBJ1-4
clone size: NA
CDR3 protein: ASSQVGQRNEKLF

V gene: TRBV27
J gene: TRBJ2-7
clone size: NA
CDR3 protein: ASSLSLAGEYEQY

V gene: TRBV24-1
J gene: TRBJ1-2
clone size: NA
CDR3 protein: ATSDHIGQGAAYGYT

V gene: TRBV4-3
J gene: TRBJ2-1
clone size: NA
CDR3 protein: ASSQDLVRDRGNNEQF

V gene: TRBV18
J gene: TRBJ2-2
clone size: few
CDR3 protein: ASSPPGRNTGELF

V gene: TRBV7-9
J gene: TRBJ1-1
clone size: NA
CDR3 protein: ASSLDTEAF

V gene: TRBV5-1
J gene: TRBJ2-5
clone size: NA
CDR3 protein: ASHRGLEETQY

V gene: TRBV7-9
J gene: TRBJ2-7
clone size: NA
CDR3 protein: ASSLISYEQY

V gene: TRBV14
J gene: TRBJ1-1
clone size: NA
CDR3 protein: ASSQGTGTGTEAF

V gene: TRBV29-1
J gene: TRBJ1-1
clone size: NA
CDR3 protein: SVGRGMNTEAF

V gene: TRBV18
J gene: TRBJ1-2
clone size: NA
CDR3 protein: ASSPQYAQGNYGYT

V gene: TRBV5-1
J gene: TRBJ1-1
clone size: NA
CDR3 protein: ASTPGQGWNTEAF

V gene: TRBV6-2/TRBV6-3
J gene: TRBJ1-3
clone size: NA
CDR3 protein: ASSYPGRSSGNTIY